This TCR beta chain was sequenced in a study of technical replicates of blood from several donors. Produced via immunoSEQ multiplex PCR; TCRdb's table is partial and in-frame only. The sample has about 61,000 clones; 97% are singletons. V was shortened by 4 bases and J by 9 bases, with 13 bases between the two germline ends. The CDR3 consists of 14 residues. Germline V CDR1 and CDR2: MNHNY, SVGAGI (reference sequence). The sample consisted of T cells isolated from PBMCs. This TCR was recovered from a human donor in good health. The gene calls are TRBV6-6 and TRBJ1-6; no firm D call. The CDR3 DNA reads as TGTGCCAGCAGTTCCTCTGACACCGTTTCACCCCTCCACTTT. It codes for CASSSSDTVSPLHF.